What follows is one TCR beta chain and its context. Its antigen is not known. Generated by immunoSEQ multiplex PCR, the TCRdb table keeps only in-frame clones and is missing some. The sample has about 17,000 clones, about nine tenths seen once. There are 14 residues in the CDR3. The germline CDR1 and CDR2 sequences are GTSNPN and SVGIG (reference sequence). Trimming shortened V by 0 bases and J by 5 bases, and 13 bases separated the two germline ends. This record belongs to a study of T cells in narcolepsy. Study-level points and caveats: No autoreactive T cell clone sequences appeared in some memory CD4+ repertoires. Healthy controls reportedly lacked the autoreactive clonotypes serially found in patients' blood.

Source material: memory (CD45RA-) CD4+ T cells from blood. The TCR was taken from a human donor in good health. The genes are TRBV30 and TRBJ1-1; D is unresolved. The CDR3 spells CAWSVQPRRTEAFF. The CDR3 DNA sequence: TGTGCCTGGAGTGTACAACCAAGAAGGACTGAAGCTTTCTTT.